Below, 26 T cell receptor beta chains from the same sample are listed, as sequenced in a study of blood T cell repertoires in COVID-19. Produced via immunoSEQ multiplex PCR; TCRdb's table is partial and in-frame only. The table lists some 350,000 clones, around nine tenths of them singletons. Sequenced material: peripheral blood. The receptors were sampled from a human donor in a cohort sampled during active COVID-19.

This clone was picked up one time. This chain joins TRBV7-2 and TRBJ1-2, with D unclear. V lost 3 bases, J lost 5 bases, and 7 bases lay in between. There are 12 residues in the CDR3. Germline assignment: CDR1 SGHTA and CDR2 FQGNSA. The CDR3 here is CASSLRAYGYTF. DNA of the CDR3: TGTGCCAGCAGCTTGCGGGCTTATGGCTACACCTTC. The full variable domain, in which reference TRBV7-2 and TRBJ1-2 provide the parts outside the CDR3, is GAGVSQSPSNKVTEKGKDVELRCDPISGHTALYWYRQSLGQGLEFLIYFQGNSAPDKSGLPSDRFSAERTGGSVSTLTIQRTQQEDSAVYLCASSLRAYGYTFGSGTRLTVV.

V is TRBV5-4 and J is TRBJ2-5, with 13 bases that match TRBD2. Trimming at V came to 1 base and at J to 5 bases, leaving 8 bases not matched to a gene. This CDR3 is 17 amino acids long. CDR1 is SGHNT and CDR2 is YYREEE in the germline V gene (reference sequence). CDR3 in DNA: TGTGCCAGCAGCTTGAGACGGACTAGCGGGAGCTCGGAGACCCAGTACTTC. It specifies CASSLRRTSGSSETQYF.

The rearrangement joins TRBV5-1 to TRBJ1-1, with 7 bases identical to TRBD1. The length of the CDR3 is 14 residues. J gave up 6 bases and V 4 bases, and 9 bases lay outside the gene matches. Per the germline V gene, CDR1 is SGHRS and CDR2 is YFSETQ. This CDR3 is CASSPRQGMAEAFF. The DNA for the CDR3 is TGCGCCAGCAGCCCTAGACAGGGAATGGCTGAAGCTTTCTTT.

The genes are TRBV9 and TRBJ2-2; D is perhaps TRBD2 (5 bases). Trimming left V 0 bases short and J 6 bases short, with 9 bases between. The CDR3 covers 14 residues. Germline V gene data show CDR1 as SGDLS and CDR2 as YYNGEE. The CDR3 DNA follows: TGTGCCAGCAGCGTAGTGGGAGAAGCCGGGGAGCTGTTTTTT. Amino acids: CASSVVGEAGELFF.

This chain connects TRBV2 to TRBJ2-6; perhaps TRBD1 as D (6 bases). The CDR3 totals 16 residues. Germline V lookup: CDR1 SNHLY, CDR2 FYNNEI. The V and J ends lost 1 base and 3 bases respectively, with 10 bases between them. The CDR3 spells CASSEDREDGANVLTF. The DNA for the CDR3 is TGTGCCAGCAGTGAAGACAGGGAAGATGGGGCCAACGTCCTGACTTTC.

The chain employs TRBV6-5 and TRBJ1-5; 7 bases fit TRBD1. V lost 2 bases and J lost 2; bases outside the gene matches: 6. CDR3 length equals 16 residues. CDR1 is MNHEY, CDR2 SVGAGI, per germline. CDR3 in DNA: TGTGCCAGCAGTTACGGAGGGGGCTCGGGCAATCAGCCCCAGCATTTT. This sequence encodes CASSYGGGSGNQPQHF.

The chain combines TRBV7-9 with TRBJ1-2; D uncertain. V gave up 3 bases and J gave up 1 base, with 6 bases separating them. Germline V gene data show CDR1 as SEHNR and CDR2 as FQNEAQ (reference sequence). The CDR3 covers 13 residues. The CDR3 loop reads CASSLENNYGYTF. The CDR3 DNA is TGTGCCAGCAGCTTGGAGAATAACTATGGCTACACCTTC.

The chain uses TRBV5-1 and TRBJ1-3; a weak D match, TRBD1 (6 bases). V was shortened by 4 bases and J by 4 bases, with 15 bases between the two germline ends. The CDR3 consists of 15 residues. Germline V gene data show CDR1 as SGHRS and CDR2 as YFSETQ. CDR3 nucleotides: TGCGCCAGCAGCGTCTCCGGGACAACAGGAAACACCATATATTTT. Translated, it gives CASSVSGTTGNTIYF.

The chain links TRBV7-3 to TRBJ2-1; 8 positions agree with TRBD2. V shed 4 bases, J shed 7 bases, and the junction held 9 bases outside the gene matches. Germline lookup yields CDR1 SGHTA and CDR2 FQGTGA. CDR3 length: 15 amino acids. The CDR3 is CASSSLGGGGNEQFF. As DNA, the CDR3 is TGTGCCAGCAGCTCATTAGGAGGCGGGGGGAATGAGCAGTTCTTC.

The chain employs TRBV5-4 and TRBJ2-1; D is undetermined. Germline V gene lookup returns CDR1 SGHNT and CDR2 YYREEE (reference sequence). V lost 3 bases and J 8 bases, leaving 12 bases between the germline ends. The CDR3 consists of 13 residues. The CDR3 here is CASSSDPGYEQFF. In DNA, the CDR3 is TGTGCCAGCAGCTCCGACCCAGGTTATGAGCAGTTCTTC.

The genes are TRBV29-1 and TRBJ2-7; 12 bases line up with TRBD1. With 4 bases clipped from V and 7 bases from J, the junction kept 8 bases outside the gene matches. The CDR3 runs to 14 residues. The germline V gene has CDR1 SQVTM and CDR2 ANQGSEA. CDR3 coding DNA: TGCAGCGTTGGCTTGGGACAGGGGGCGGGGGAGCAGTACTTC. The encoded protein is CSVGLGQGAGEQYF.

The chain recombines TRBV5-6 with TRBJ2-7; TRBD2 matches 8 bases. The CDR3 is 15 residues long. V was clipped by 4 bases and J by 0 bases; unmatched bases: 6. The germline CDR1 and CDR2 sequences are SGHDT and YYEEEE. CDR3 DNA: TGTGCCAGCAGCGCGGGACTAGAAGTCTCCTACGAGCAGTACTTC. Translating gives CASSAGLEVSYEQYF.

This clone was counted only a few times. This chain joins TRBV29-1 and TRBJ1-1; D is unresolved. V shed 0 bases and J shed 4 bases, with 21 bases lying between them. Germline-derived CDR1 and CDR2 are SQVTM and ANQGSEA. The CDR3 has 17 residues. The CDR3 nucleotides read TGCAGCGTTGAAGATCGGGAGTTGTACGAGGAGGGCACTGAAGCTTTCTTT. Translation gives CSVEDRELYEEGTEAFF.

The chain uses TRBV30 and TRBJ2-1; TRBD2 matches at 9 bases. The V segment lost 4 bases and the J segment 4 bases; nucleotides outside the gene matches: 5. CDR3 length: 14 amino acids. From germline, CDR1 is GTSNPN and CDR2 SVGIG (reference sequence). The chain's CDR3 is CAWTSGIAYNEQFF. In DNA form, the CDR3 reads TGTGCCTGGACTAGCGGGATAGCGTACAATGAGCAGTTCTTC.

With regard to this clone: Other DNA variants within this sample encode the same CDR3. The chain carries TRBV11-2 and TRBJ2-7; the match to TRBD1 covers 10 bases. Trimming took 2 bases from V and 2 from J; bases not matched to a gene: 3. CDR1 and CDR2 (germline): SGHAT, FQNNGV. The CDR3 consists of 15 residues. DNA of the CDR3: TGTGCCAGCAGCTTAAGGACAGGGGGTCCCTACGAGCAGTACTTC. Residues: CASSLRTGGPYEQYF.

This clone has just one count. The rearrangement links TRBV6-6 to TRBJ1-1; D is undetermined. This CDR3 region has 12 residues. Germline V CDR1 and CDR2: MNHNY, SVGAGI (reference sequence). The V end lost 6 bases, the J end lost 7 bases, and 12 bases lay between the germline ends. CDR3: CASSHRPGEAFF. Here the CDR3 DNA reads TGTGCCAGCAGCCACCGCCCAGGTGAAGCTTTCTTT.

This chain uses TRBV6-5 with TRBJ2-7, with 10 bases fitting TRBD1. The CDR3 covers 14 residues. V dropped 6 bases and J dropped 7; count of bases not matched to a gene: 9. CDR1 and CDR2 (germline): MNHEY, SVGAGI. The DNA for the CDR3 is TGTGCCAGCAGCCAACGGGACAGGGGTAGGGAGCAGTACTTC. It is translated as CASSQRDRGREQYF.

The chain combines TRBV27 with TRBJ2-3; 14 nucleotides agree with TRBD2. V shed 6 bases and J 4 bases; nucleotides not matched to a gene: 9. From germline, CDR1 is MNHEY and CDR2 SMNVEV (reference sequence). CDR3 length equals 17 residues. CDR3 amino acids: CASRRTSGRSIPDTQYF. The CDR3 nucleotides read TGTGCCAGCAGAAGGACTAGCGGGAGGTCCATACCAGATACGCAGTATTTT.

The chain couples TRBV5-1 to TRBJ2-1, with 9 bases aligning to TRBD2. The V gene end was trimmed by 7 bases and the J gene end by 6 bases; junction bases not matched to a gene: 8. Per the germline V gene, CDR1 is SGHRS and CDR2 is YFSETQ. This CDR3 spans 14 amino acids. This CDR3 is CASHSGSPINEQFF. As DNA, the CDR3 is TGCGCCAGCCATAGCGGGAGCCCTATCAATGAGCAGTTCTTC.

This chain links TRBV4-1 with TRBJ2-7, with D maybe TRBD1 (6 bases). Per the germline V gene, CDR1 is MGHRA and CDR2 is YSYEKL. The CDR3 is 15 residues long. Between the trimmed V and J ends, which lost 1 base and 1 base, there was a span of 11 bases. The CDR3 DNA follows: TGCGCCAGCAGCCAAGGGGCCCAGGGGTCCTACGAGCAGTACTTC. Translated: CASSQGAQGSYEQYF.

This clone was seen only once. The rearrangement links TRBV6-4 to TRBJ2-1, with 10 positions matching TRBD2. The CDR3 has 17 residues. V trimming: 2 bases; J trimming: 4 bases; junction bases outside the gene matches: 8. CDR1 is MRHNA, CDR2 SNTAGT, per germline. CDR3 sequence: CASSDPEREGYYNEQFF. The CDR3 region has the DNA TGTGCCAGCAGTGACCCAGAGCGGGAGGGGTATTACAATGAGCAGTTCTTC.

The chain is built from TRBV2 and TRBJ1-5; D uncertain. CDR1 and CDR2 from the germline V gene are SNHLY and FYNNEI. Trimming left V 3 bases short and J 3 bases short, with 12 bases between. This CDR3 has 15 amino acids. The CDR3 sequence is CASSDPEGVNQPQHF. CDR3 coding DNA: TGTGCCAGCAGTGACCCCGAGGGCGTCAATCAGCCCCAGCATTTT.

The rearrangement uses TRBV4-1 and TRBJ1-4; D may be TRBD1 (6 bases). Germline lookup yields CDR1 MGHRA and CDR2 YSYEKL. V was cut by 0 bases and J by 7 bases, with 15 bases left in between. The CDR3 runs to 16 residues. CDR3 nucleotide sequence: TGCGCCAGCAGCCAAGATCCTCAGGGGTATGGTGAAAAACTGTTTTTT. It is translated as CASSQDPQGYGEKLFF.

The V and J genes are TRBV25-1 and TRBJ2-1; 9 bases fit TRBD1. V shed 2 bases and J 6 bases; nucleotides not matched to a gene: 8. Germline CDR1 MGHDK, CDR2 SYGVNS. The CDR3 sequence is 16 residues long. The CDR3 sequence: CASSEREQGAGNEQFF. The CDR3 DNA sequence: TGTGCCAGCAGTGAAAGGGAACAGGGGGCAGGCAATGAGCAGTTCTTC.

CDR3 sequence reads: CSVRRGGNYGYTF. CDR3 DNA: TGCAGCGTTCGGAGAGGAGGGAACTATGGCTACACCTTC. The chain employs TRBV29-1 and TRBJ1-2; D uncertain. This CDR3 region has 13 residues. The germline V gene has CDR1 SQVTM and CDR2 ANQGSEA. The V end was cut by 5 bases, the J end by 2 bases, with 12 bases between.

CDR3 bases: TGTGCCAGCAGCTTATTAGGGGGGGCCTACACTGAAGCTTTCTTT. It codes for CASSLLGGAYTEAFF. The chain has TRBV7-9 and TRBJ1-1, with D possibly matching TRBD1 (6 bases). The CDR3 loop spans 15 amino acids. Per the germline V gene, CDR1 is SEHNR and CDR2 is FQNEAQ (reference sequence). V was pared by 2 bases and J by 3 bases, with 13 bases between.